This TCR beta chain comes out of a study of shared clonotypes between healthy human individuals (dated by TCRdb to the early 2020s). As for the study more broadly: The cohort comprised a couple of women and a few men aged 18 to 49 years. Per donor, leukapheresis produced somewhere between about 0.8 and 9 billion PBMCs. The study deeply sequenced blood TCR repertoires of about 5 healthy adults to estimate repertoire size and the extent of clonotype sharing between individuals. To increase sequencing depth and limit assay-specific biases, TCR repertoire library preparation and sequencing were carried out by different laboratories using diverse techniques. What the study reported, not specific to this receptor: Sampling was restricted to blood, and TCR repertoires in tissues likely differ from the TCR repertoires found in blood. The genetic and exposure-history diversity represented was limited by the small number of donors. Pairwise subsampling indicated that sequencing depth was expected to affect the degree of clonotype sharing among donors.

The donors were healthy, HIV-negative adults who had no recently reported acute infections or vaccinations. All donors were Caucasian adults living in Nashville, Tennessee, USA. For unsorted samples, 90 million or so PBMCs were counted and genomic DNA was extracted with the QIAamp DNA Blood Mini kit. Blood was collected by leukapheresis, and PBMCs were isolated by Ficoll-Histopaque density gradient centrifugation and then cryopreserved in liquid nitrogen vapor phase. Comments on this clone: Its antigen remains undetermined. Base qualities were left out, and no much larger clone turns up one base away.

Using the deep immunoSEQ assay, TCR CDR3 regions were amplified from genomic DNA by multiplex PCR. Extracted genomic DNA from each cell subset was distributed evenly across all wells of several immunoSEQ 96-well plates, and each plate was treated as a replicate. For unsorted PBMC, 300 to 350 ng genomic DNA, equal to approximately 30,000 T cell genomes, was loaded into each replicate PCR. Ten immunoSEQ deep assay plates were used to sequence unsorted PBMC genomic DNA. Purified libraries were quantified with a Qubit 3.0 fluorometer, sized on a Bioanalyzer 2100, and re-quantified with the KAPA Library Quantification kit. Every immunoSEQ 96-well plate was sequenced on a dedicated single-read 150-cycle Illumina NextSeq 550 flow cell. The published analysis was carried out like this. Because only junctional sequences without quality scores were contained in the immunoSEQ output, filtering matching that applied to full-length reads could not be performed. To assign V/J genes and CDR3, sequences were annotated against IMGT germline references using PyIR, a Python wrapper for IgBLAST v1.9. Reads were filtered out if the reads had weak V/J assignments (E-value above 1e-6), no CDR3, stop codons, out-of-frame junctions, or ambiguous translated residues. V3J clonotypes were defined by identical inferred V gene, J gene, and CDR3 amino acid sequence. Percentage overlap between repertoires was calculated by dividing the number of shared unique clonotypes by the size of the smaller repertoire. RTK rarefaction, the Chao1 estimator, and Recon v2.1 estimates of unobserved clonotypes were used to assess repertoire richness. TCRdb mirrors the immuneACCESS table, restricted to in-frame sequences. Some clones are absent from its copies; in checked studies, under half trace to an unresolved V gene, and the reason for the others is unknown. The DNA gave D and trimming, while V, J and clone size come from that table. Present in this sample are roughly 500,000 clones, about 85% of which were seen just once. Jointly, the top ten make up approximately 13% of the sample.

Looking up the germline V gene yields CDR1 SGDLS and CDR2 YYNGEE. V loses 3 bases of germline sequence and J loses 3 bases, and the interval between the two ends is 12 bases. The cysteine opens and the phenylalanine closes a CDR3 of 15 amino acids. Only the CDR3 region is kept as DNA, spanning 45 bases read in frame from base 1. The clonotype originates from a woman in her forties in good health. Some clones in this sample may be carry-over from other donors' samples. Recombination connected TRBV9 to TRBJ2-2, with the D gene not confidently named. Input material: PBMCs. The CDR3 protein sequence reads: CASSGPSGYTGELFF. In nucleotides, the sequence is TGTGCCAGCAGCGGCCCAAGTGGGTACACCGGGGAGCTGTTTTTT.